Below, 22 T cell receptor beta chains from the same sample are listed, as sequenced in a study of cytomegalovirus exposure and HLA in healthy donors. The PCR employed 60 Vbeta primers together with 13 Jbeta primers. Only in-frame clones appear in the TCRdb table, and some are missing; sequencing was by immunoSEQ multiplex PCR. Of fewer than 180,000 clones listed, 50% to 75% are singletons. Sequencing was done on a sample of PBMCs. All receptors come from a woman aged 55-75 years in good health and CMV-seropositive.

This chain connects TRBV29-1 to TRBJ2-7, with no clear D. CDR1 SQVTM and CDR2 ANQGSEA come from the germline V gene. There are 12 residues in the CDR3. Trimming took off 3 bases at V and 5 bases at J, with 11 bases between the two ends. CDR3 loop: CSVEASSDEQYF. The CDR3 DNA follows: TGCAGCGTTGAGGCATCTTCTGACGAGCAGTACTTC.

This chain connects TRBV7-5 to TRBJ1-5; the tabulated D call, TRBD1, remains unverified against the DNA. TRBV7-5 counts as a pseudogene. The CDR3 extends over 13 amino acids. The CDR3 region has the DNA TGTGCCAGAAGCCTGACAGGGGAGAGGCCCCAGCATTTT. The encoded protein is CARSLTGERPQHF.

The chain combines TRBV15 with TRBJ2-5; 10 bases agree with TRBD2. The J call may not be correct, given that the DNA end is closer to TRBJ2-7. This CDR3 spans 15 amino acids. Germline V gene data show CDR1 as LNHNV and CDR2 as YYDKDF (reference sequence). The CDR3 is CATSRDLSGRGEQYF. The CDR3 nucleotides are TGTGCCACCAGCAGAGATCTGAGCGGGAGGGGCGAGCAGTACTTC.

This sequence joins TRBV27 and TRBJ1-1; D might be TRBD1 (5 bases). The V gene's germline CDR1 is MNHEY and CDR2 SMNVEV (reference sequence). Trimming removed 5 bases from V and 2 bases from J, with 15 bases in between. This CDR3 region has 15 residues. The CDR3 nucleotides read TGTGCCAGCAGTCCCCAACAGGTGTCAAACACTGAAGCTTTCTTT. This translates into CASSPQQVSNTEAFF.

The chain links TRBV6-1 to TRBJ1-2; TRBD1 agrees at 8 bases. Germline V gene data show CDR1 as MNHNS and CDR2 as SASEGT. The ends lost 6 bases at V and 3 bases at J; junction bases unmatched: 6. CDR3 length: 14 residues. The CDR3 protein is CASRMTGEYYGYTF. CDR3 coding DNA: TGTGCCAGCAGGATGACAGGGGAATACTATGGCTACACCTTC.

The chain joins TRBV5-1 to TRBJ2-5; 7 bases fit TRBD1. The germline CDR1 and CDR2 sequences are SGHRS and YFSETQ. V was clipped by 2 bases and J by 4 bases; unmatched bases: 5. The CDR3 consists of 14 residues. In DNA, the CDR3 is TGCGCCAGCAGCTTTCAGGGGGTTGGAGAGACCCAGTACTTC. As protein: CASSFQGVGETQYF.

J is TRBJ2-7 and V is TRBV19; the D gene is possibly TRBD2 (6 bases). The germline V and J ends were trimmed by 5 bases and 0 bases, with 11 bases remaining between them. Germline CDR1 and CDR2: LNHDA and SQIVND (reference sequence). CDR3 length equals 14 residues. CDR3: CASSEASVSYEQYF. The CDR3 DNA sequence: TGTGCCAGTAGTGAGGCTAGCGTCTCCTACGAGCAGTACTTC.

This clone was seen only a few times. J is TRBJ1-4 and V is TRBV6-1; D perhaps matches TRBD1 (6 bases). The CDR3 runs to 14 residues. Trimming took off 5 bases at V and 4 bases at J, with 11 bases between the two ends. Germline CDR1 is MNHNS and CDR2 is SASEGT. This CDR3 reads CASSTGRGNEKLFF. The CDR3 DNA reads TGTGCCAGCAGTACAGGGAGAGGTAATGAAAAACTGTTTTTT.

This clone was seen once. V is TRBV5-1 and J is TRBJ1-3; possibly TRBD1 for D (6 bases). V gave up 8 bases and J gave up 1 base, with 25 bases separating them. Germline V gene sequence: CDR1 SGHRS, CDR2 YFSETQ. The CDR3 totals 18 residues. CDR3 bases: TGCGCCAGGGAGCTTGGTTTCCAGTGCAGGGGATCTGGAAACACCATATATTTT. Its translation: CARELGFQCRGSGNTIYF.

The chain joins TRBV19 to TRBJ2-2, with TRBD2 as a possible D gene (6 bases). CDR3 length: 15 residues. The ends were cut back, 2 bases at V and 6 bases at J, with 13 bases in the middle. The germline V gene has CDR1 LNHDA and CDR2 SQIVND (reference sequence). The CDR3 DNA sequence: TGTGCCAGTAGTATATCCGGACGGGGGTCCGGGGAGCTGTTTTTT. This translates into CASSISGRGSGELFF.

The V and J genes are TRBV27 and TRBJ2-1; 8 nucleotides align to TRBD1. CDR3 length: 15 residues. Germline trimming cut 5 bases from V and 4 bases from J; bases unmatched to any gene: 7. CDR1 and CDR2 (germline): MNHEY, SMNVEV (reference sequence). CDR3 residues: CASSKRTGIYNEQFF. The CDR3 nucleotides read TGTGCCAGCAGTAAACGGACAGGGATATACAATGAGCAGTTCTTC.

This clone appeared a single time. CDR3 loop: CASRRRDEQFF. DNA for the CDR3: TGTGCCAGCAGACGACGGGATGAGCAGTTCTTC. The rearrangement uses TRBV7-8 and TRBJ2-1; D not certain. V lost 6 bases, J lost 8 bases, and 8 bases lay in between. Looked up from germline, CDR1 is SGHVS and CDR2 is FQNEAQ. This CDR3 has 11 amino acids.

This clone was seen more than once but under ten times. The chain employs TRBV28 and TRBJ1-5, with TRBD1 matching over 7 bases. V lost 2 bases and J lost 3; bases outside the gene matches: 4. Germline values: CDR1 MDHEN, CDR2 SYDVKM. The CDR3 runs 15 residues. The CDR3 coding sequence is TGTGCCAGCAGTTTAGATGGGACAGCCAATCAGCCCCAGCATTTT. It specifies CASSLDGTANQPQHF.

The chain combines TRBV7-9 with TRBJ2-3, with a tentative D call TRBD1 (5 bases). CDR1 is SEHNR and CDR2 is FQNEAQ in the germline V gene (reference sequence). Trimming took off 5 bases at V and 4 bases at J, with 16 bases between the two ends. The CDR3 has 15 amino acids. The CDR3 sequence is CASSAEQVIADTQYF. Written as DNA, the CDR3 is TGTGCCAGCAGCGCCGAACAGGTGATTGCAGATACGCAGTATTTT. The variable domain in full, completed from reference TRBV7-9 and TRBJ2-3, reads DTGVSQNPRHKITKRGQNVTFRCDPISEHNRLYWYRQTLGQGPEFLTYFQNEAQLEKSRLLSDRFSAERPKGSFSTLEIQRTEQGDSAMYLCASSAEQVIADTQYFGPGTRLTVL.

The gene calls are TRBV10-3 and TRBJ1-3; 8 bases match TRBD1. V lost 4 bases and J lost 1; bases outside the gene matches: 15. Germline CDR1 ENHRY, CDR2 SYGVKD. This CDR3 has 19 amino acids. DNA of the CDR3: TGTGCCATCAGTGGGGGGGACAGGAGATCCATATCATCTGGAAACACCATATATTTT. It encodes CAISGGDRRSISSGNTIYF.

This chain uses TRBV5-1 with TRBJ2-2, with 10 bases aligning to TRBD1. V was pared by 3 bases and J by 3 bases, with 17 bases of the junction left unmatched. The CDR3 contains 20 residues. From germline, CDR1 is SGHRS and CDR2 YFSETQ. CDR3 region: CASSWDRGRNKASDTGELFF. The CDR3 coding sequence is TGCGCCAGCAGCTGGGACAGGGGCCGCAACAAAGCTTCGGACACCGGGGAGCTGTTTTTT.

The chain links TRBV5-6 to TRBJ1-6; the D gene is possibly TRBD1 (6 bases). Germline-derived CDR1 and CDR2 are SGHDT and YYEEEE. Trimming removed 4 bases at V and 9 bases at J, with 17 bases between. The CDR3 totals 15 residues. The DNA for the CDR3 is TGTGCCAGCAGCGTCCGGGGGGGCGCGTTTTCACCCCTCCACTTT. The encoded protein is CASSVRGGAFSPLHF.

In DNA, the CDR3 is TGCGCCAGCAGTTCGCAGGGTTCGGATGAGCAGTTCTTC. Protein: CASSSQGSDEQFF. The V gene is TRBV5-1, the J gene TRBJ2-1; a weak D match, TRBD1 (5 bases). This CDR3 is 13 amino acids long. V was clipped by 5 bases and J by 8 bases, with 14 bases between them. The germline V gene encodes CDR1 SGHRS and CDR2 YFSETQ.

The chain carries TRBV5-8 and TRBJ2-2; maybe TRBD1 (5 bases). The germline V and J ends were trimmed by 4 bases and 0 bases, with 16 bases remaining between them. The CDR3 is made up of 17 amino acids. Germline values: CDR1 SGHTS, CDR2 YDEGEE. The CDR3 coding sequence is TGTGCCAGCAGCCTACCCTCGGTCAGGGCGAACACCGGGGAGCTGTTTTTT. Protein: CASSLPSVRANTGELFF.

The rearrangement uses TRBV7-6 and TRBJ2-2; 9 nucleotides agree with TRBD1. Trimming cost V 3 bases and J 3 bases; bases outside gene matches: 5. This CDR3 comprises 16 residues. The V gene's germline CDR1 is SGHVS and CDR2 FNYEAQ. The CDR3 DNA follows: TGTGCCAGCAGCTTCAGGACAGGGGCCGACACCGGGGAGCTGTTTTTT. Its translation: CASSFRTGADTGELFF.

This clone was counted between two and nine times. The chain uses TRBV7-3 and TRBJ2-5; 9 bases agree with TRBD1. Germline lookup yields CDR1 SGHTA and CDR2 FQGTGA. This CDR3 comprises 14 residues. V lost 4 bases, J lost 3 bases, and 3 bases stayed unmatched. The CDR3 region is CASSSRDREETQYF. Written as DNA, the CDR3 is TGTGCCAGCAGCTCGCGGGACAGGGAAGAGACCCAGTACTTC.

This sequence joins TRBV29-1 and TRBJ2-2; D uncertain. V gave up 3 bases and J gave up 5 bases, with 7 bases separating them. This CDR3 region has 12 residues. The V gene's germline CDR1 is SQVTM and CDR2 ANQGSEA. CDR3 DNA: TGCAGCGTTGACAGGAAGACCGGGGAGCTGTTTTTT. Its protein product is CSVDRKTGELFF.